The rows below give T cell receptor beta chains drawn from one sample of a study of identical twins. A single record per CDR3 protein comes from TCRdb applying MiXCR to the 5' RACE reads. The top ten clones hold about 2.7% of a sample with about 470,000 distinct CDR3 sequences, roughly 24% of them seen once. This sample also appeared in a second study, on T cells expressing NK-cell markers.

The sequencing input was CD4+ T cells sorted from blood. The receptors originated from a woman younger than 35 in good health. Both conserved end residues are part of each CDR3. The order of the fields is V gene, D gene, clone size, J gene, CDR3 DNA, CDR3 protein. The D gene is left open where the match is weak. For some rows the clone size is stated as once, few or many, or as a class when expanded; others skip it.

V gene: TRBV7-2
D gene: NA
clone size: NA
J gene: TRBJ1-2
CDR3 DNA: TGTGCCAGCAGCTCAGACCGGGACAACGGCTACACCTTC
CDR3 protein: CASSSDRDNGYTF

V gene: TRBV30
D gene: TRBD1
clone size: few
J gene: TRBJ2-5
CDR3 DNA: TGTGCCTGGGGGCACCAGGGGGAAGGGACCCAGTACTTC
CDR3 protein: CAWGHQGEGTQYF

V gene: TRBV3-1
D gene: TRBD1
clone size: NA
J gene: TRBJ2-1
CDR3 DNA: TGTGCCAGCAGCCAATACCCGGGACAGTACAATGAGCAGTTCTTC
CDR3 protein: CASSQYPGQYNEQFF

V gene: TRBV20-1
D gene: NA
clone size: NA
J gene: TRBJ1-1
CDR3 DNA: TGCAGTGCTAGTAGGGTTGGAAACACTGAAGCTTTCTTT
CDR3 protein: CSASRVGNTEAFF

V gene: TRBV6-1
D gene: NA
clone size: NA
J gene: TRBJ2-1
CDR3 DNA: TGTGCCAGCAGTGACCTTCTTTTC
CDR3 protein: CASSDLLF

V gene: TRBV20-1
D gene: NA
clone size: NA
J gene: TRBJ2-3
CDR3 DNA: TGCAGTGCTAGTTTCGGGGGAGCGAACACAGATACGCAGTATTTT
CDR3 protein: CSASFGGANTDTQYF

V gene: TRBV5-1
D gene: NA
clone size: many
J gene: TRBJ2-2
CDR3 DNA: TGCGCCAGCAGCTTGATACGGGACACCGGGGAGCTGTTTTTT
CDR3 protein: CASSLIRDTGELFF

V gene: TRBV6-1
D gene: TRBD2
clone size: once
J gene: TRBJ2-3
CDR3 DNA: TGTGCCAGCAGCCCGCAAGCGGGGGCGGCGACAGATACGCAGTATTTT
CDR3 protein: CASSPQAGAATDTQYF

V gene: TRBV20-1
D gene: NA
clone size: NA
J gene: TRBJ2-1
CDR3 DNA: TGCAGTGCTAGCCGTCCTCTGTCCTACAATGAGCAGTTCTTC
CDR3 protein: CSASRPLSYNEQFF

V gene: TRBV7-2
D gene: NA
clone size: few
J gene: TRBJ2-4
CDR3 DNA: TGTGCCAGCAGCAGTCAACTGGAAAACATTCAGTACTTC
CDR3 protein: CASSSQLENIQYF

V gene: TRBV4-1
D gene: NA
clone size: NA
J gene: TRBJ2-2
CDR3 DNA: TGCGCCAGCAGCCAAGAACCTCCCGGGGCGAACACCGGGGAGCTGTTTTTT
CDR3 protein: CASSQEPPGANTGELFF

V gene: TRBV7-9
D gene: NA
clone size: few
J gene: TRBJ2-5
CDR3 DNA: TGTGCCAGCAGCTTAGCGCCGGGTGGTGAGACCCAGTACTTC
CDR3 protein: CASSLAPGGETQYF

V gene: TRBV12-3/TRBV12-4
D gene: TRBD1
clone size: few
J gene: TRBJ2-7
CDR3 DNA: TGTGCCAGCAGTCCCCAAGGGACAGGGCAGGGGGAGCAGTACTTC
CDR3 protein: CASSPQGTGQGEQYF

V gene: TRBV27
D gene: NA
clone size: NA
J gene: TRBJ2-2
CDR3 DNA: TGTGCCAGCAGTTTATTTGGGGGGCGGAGTGCGACCGGGGAGCTGTTTTTT
CDR3 protein: CASSLFGGRSATGELFF